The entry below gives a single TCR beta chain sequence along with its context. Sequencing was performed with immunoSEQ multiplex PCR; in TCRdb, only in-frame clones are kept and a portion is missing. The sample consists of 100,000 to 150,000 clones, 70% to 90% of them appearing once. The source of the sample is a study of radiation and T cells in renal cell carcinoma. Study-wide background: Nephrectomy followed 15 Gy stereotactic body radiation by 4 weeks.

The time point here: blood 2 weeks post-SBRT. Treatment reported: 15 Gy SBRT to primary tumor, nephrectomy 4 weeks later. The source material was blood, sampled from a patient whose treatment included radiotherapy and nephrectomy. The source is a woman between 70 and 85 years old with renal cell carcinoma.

DNA for the CDR3: TGCGCCAGCAGCCAAGATCTTACGGGCTCTGGCTACACCTTC. Protein: CASSQDLTGSGYTF. The chain has TRBV4-3 and TRBJ1-2; D is unclear. Between the trimmed V and J ends, which lost 0 bases and 7 bases, there was a span of 12 bases. The CDR3 has 14 amino acids. Germline V gene sequence: CDR1 LGHNA, CDR2 YSLEER.